Sequencing of this T cell receptor beta chain was carried out in a study of chemoradiotherapy in HPV16-positive cancers. The length of the CDR3 is 16 residues. Germline assignment: CDR1 MNHEY and CDR2 SMNVEV (reference sequence). Trimming took 10 bases from V and 0 from J, leaving 19 bases between them. Assay used: immunoSEQ multiplex PCR; TCRdb lists only in-frame clones, some missing. This table holds 2,000 to 2,500 clones, approximately 90% found once. The gene calls are TRBV27 and TRBJ2-1; a weak D match, TRBD2 (6 bases). The sequences come from tumor tissue, collected from a patient who underwent chemoradiotherapy. The clonotype was recovered from a human donor with HPV-associated anogenital cancer. The CDR3 spells CATRRGGASSYNEQFF. DNA for the CDR3: TGTGCCACCAGGCGAGGCGGGGCCAGCTCCTACAATGAGCAGTTCTTC.